Below are 8 T cell receptor beta chains sequenced from a single sample in a study of blood T cell repertoires in COVID-19. The data were produced by immunoSEQ multiplex PCR, yet TCRdb's version contains in-frame clones alone and is incomplete. The repertoire holds 170,000 or so clones, with 85% to 95% as singletons. The sequenced sample consisted of peripheral blood. These receptors were obtained from a man aged 45-65 years with acute or convalescent COVID-19.

The CDR3 spells CASSLARGQGSYEQYF. The CDR3 bases are TGTGCCAGCAGCTTGGCCCGGGGACAGGGGTCCTACGAGCAGTACTTC. V is TRBV5-6 and J is TRBJ2-7; 10 bases match TRBD1. V lost 0 bases, J lost 1 base, and 4 bases stayed unmatched. This CDR3 is 16 amino acids long. The germline V gene has CDR1 SGHDT and CDR2 YYEEEE.

The rearrangement joins TRBV19 to TRBJ1-2, with D maybe TRBD1 (6 bases). Germline CDR1 reads LNHDA; CDR2 reads SQIVND (reference sequence). Trimming cost V 0 bases and J 2 bases, with 16 bases left between them. CDR3 length: 17 amino acids. The CDR3 protein is CASSIDLGGTRNYGYTF. The CDR3 region has the DNA TGTGCCAGTAGTATAGATCTAGGGGGAACGCGAAACTATGGCTACACCTTC. The full variable domain, its missing parts supplied by reference TRBV19 and TRBJ1-2, is DGGITQSPKYLFRKEGQNVTLSCEQNLNHDAMYWYRQDPGQGLRLIYYSQIVNDFQKGDIAEGYSVSREKKESFPLTVTSAQKNPTAFYLCASSIDLGGTRNYGYTFGSGTRLTVV.

This clone was picked up one time. The rearrangement links TRBV28 to TRBJ2-3; 9 nucleotides align to TRBD2. CDR3 size: 16 residues. The germline V gene encodes CDR1 MDHEN and CDR2 SYDVKM. Losses at the gene ends were 4 bases for V and 2 bases for J; bases not matched to a gene: 7. CDR3 nucleotide sequence: TGTGCCAGCAGTTCCCGTAGCGGGGGTCACACAGATACGCAGTATTTT. Translation gives CASSSRSGGHTDTQYF.

In this sample, this clone turned up once. V usage is TRBV11-2 and J usage is TRBJ2-7, with 8 bases that match TRBD1. Germline V lookup: CDR1 SGHAT, CDR2 FQNNGV. The CDR3 consists of 14 residues. Trimming cost V 1 base and J 7 bases; bases outside gene matches: 6. CDR3 sequence: CASSLGTGFGEQYF. CDR3 nucleotide sequence: TGTGCCAGCAGCTTAGGGACAGGGTTCGGGGAGCAGTACTTC.

The chain joins TRBV5-1 to TRBJ2-2; 9 bases line up with TRBD1. The CDR3 is made up of 15 amino acids. The germline gives CDR1 SGHRS, CDR2 YFSETQ. J gave up 7 bases and V 2 bases, and 6 bases lay outside the gene matches. The CDR3 here is CASSFWRQGVGELFF. The CDR3, as DNA: TGCGCCAGCAGCTTTTGGAGACAGGGGGTCGGGGAGCTGTTTTTT. The full variable domain, with the rest looked up from reference TRBV5-1 and TRBJ2-2, is KAGVTQTPRYLIKTRGQQVTLSCSPISGHRSVSWYQQTPGQGLQFLFEYFSETQRNKGNFPGRFSGRQFSNSRSEMNVSTLELGDSALYLCASSFWRQGVGELFFGEGSRLTVL.

The chain recombines TRBV29-1 with TRBJ2-1, with TRBD2 matching over 8 bases. The junction had 7 bases not matched to a gene; V was cut back by 3 bases and J by 0 bases. Germline loops: CDR1 SQVTM, CDR2 ANQGSEA. CDR3 size: 16 residues. The CDR3 is CSVERGALPSYNEQFF. The DNA for the CDR3 is TGCAGCGTTGAGCGGGGGGCCCTACCCTCCTACAATGAGCAGTTCTTC.

The chain recombines TRBV19 with TRBJ2-1; TRBD2 matches at 7 bases. V was clipped by 10 bases and J by 0 bases; unmatched bases: 15. Germline V gives CDR1 LNHDA, CDR2 SQIVND (reference sequence). The CDR3 has 17 residues. The CDR3 DNA sequence: TGTGCCACCCAACCTCAGGGACTACCTGCCTCCTACAATGAGCAGTTCTTC. Amino acid sequence: CATQPQGLPASYNEQFF.

The chain has TRBV9 and TRBJ2-5, with D possibly TRBD1 on 5 matching bases. V lost 4 bases and J 7 bases, leaving 14 bases between the germline ends. This CDR3 has 13 residues. The germline CDR1 and CDR2 sequences are SGDLS and YYNGEE. This CDR3 reads CASSPKTQGTQYF. The CDR3 DNA sequence: TGTGCCAGCAGCCCCAAGACCCAGGGGACCCAGTACTTC.